The clone carrying this T cell receptor beta chain was observed once. This specimen belongs to a study of OX40 agonist ivuxolimab in advanced cancers. Study-wide background: An agonistic anti-OX40 (CD134) antibody, ivuxolimab, was used to treat the patients.

V lost 10 bases to trimming and J lost 3 bases; unmatched junction nucleotides: 9. CDR1 is MNHEY, CDR2 SMNVEV, per germline (reference sequence). CDR3 length equals 13 residues. Assay used: immunoSEQ multiplex PCR; TCRdb lists only in-frame clones, some missing. The sample contains tens of thousands of clones, more than 80% of which appear only once. This chain links TRBV27 with TRBJ2-7, with TRBD2 identical over 7 bases. The specimen was CD4+ or CD8+ T cells sorted from blood, collected in a trial of the OX40 agonist ivuxolimab. This TCR derives from an adult with an advanced solid tumor such as melanoma, head and neck, liver or kidney cancer. The CDR3 loop is CATNEREGYEQYF. Here the CDR3 DNA reads TGTGCCACCAACGAAAGGGAGGGCTACGAGCAGTACTTC.